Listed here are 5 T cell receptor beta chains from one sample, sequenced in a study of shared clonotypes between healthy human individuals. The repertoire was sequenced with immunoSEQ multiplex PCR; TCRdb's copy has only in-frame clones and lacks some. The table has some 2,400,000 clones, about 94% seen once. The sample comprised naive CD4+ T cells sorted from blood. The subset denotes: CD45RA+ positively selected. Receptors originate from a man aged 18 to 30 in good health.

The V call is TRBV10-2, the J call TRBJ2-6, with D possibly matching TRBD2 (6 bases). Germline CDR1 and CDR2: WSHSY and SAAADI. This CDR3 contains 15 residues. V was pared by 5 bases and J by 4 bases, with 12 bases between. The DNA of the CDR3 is TGCGCCAGCAGTCCACCCCGGGAGGGGGCCAACGTCCTGACTTTC. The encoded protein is CASSPPREGANVLTF.

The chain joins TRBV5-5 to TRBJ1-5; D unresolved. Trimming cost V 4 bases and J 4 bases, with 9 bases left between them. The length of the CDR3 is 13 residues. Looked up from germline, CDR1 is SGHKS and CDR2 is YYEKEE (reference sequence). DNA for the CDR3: TGTGCCAGCAGCCTCGCCTTAAATCAGCCCCAGCATTTT. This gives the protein CASSLALNQPQHF.

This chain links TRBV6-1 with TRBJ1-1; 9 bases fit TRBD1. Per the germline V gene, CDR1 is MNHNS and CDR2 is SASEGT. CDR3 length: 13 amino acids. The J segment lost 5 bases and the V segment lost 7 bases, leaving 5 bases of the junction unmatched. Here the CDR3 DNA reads TGTGCCAGCAAGGACAGGGGCCATACTGAAGCTTTCTTT. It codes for CASKDRGHTEAFF.

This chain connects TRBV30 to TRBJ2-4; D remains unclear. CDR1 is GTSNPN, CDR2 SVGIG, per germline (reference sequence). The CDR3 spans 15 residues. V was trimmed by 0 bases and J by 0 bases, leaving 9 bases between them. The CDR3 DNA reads TGTGCCTGGAGTGTAGGCCCTCTAGCCAAAAACATTCAGTACTTC. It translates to CAWSVGPLAKNIQYF.

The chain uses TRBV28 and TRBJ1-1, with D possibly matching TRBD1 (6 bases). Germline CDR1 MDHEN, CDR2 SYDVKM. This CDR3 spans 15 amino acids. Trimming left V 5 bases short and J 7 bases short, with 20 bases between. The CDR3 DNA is TGTGCCAGCAGTACGAAAGGGGGACACATCCTTGAAGCTTTCTTT. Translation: CASSTKGGHILEAFF.